Presented here are 17 T cell receptor beta chains from one specimen sequenced in a study of blood T cells in healthy people across ages. A J-beta primer mix and a sample-barcoded 5' primer were used in a second PCR of roughly 7 to 12 cycles. TCRdb fed the 5' RACE reads into MiXCR, producing one record per CDR3 protein. The sample holds about 1.8 million distinct CDR3 sequences, around half seen once. Sequencing used blood. The source is a woman in her forties in good health.

A note on this clonotype: At one end, the junction sequence differs from germline, possibly due to a read error. The chain couples TRBV12-3 or TRBV12-4 to TRBJ1-6, with 7 bases lining up with TRBD1. The CDR3 is 21 amino acids. CDR3 nucleotide sequence: TGTGCCAGAAGTTTAGAGGTCGCAGAGGGGGCTCTAACCCGAGGGGATTCACCCCTCCACTTT. Translating gives CARSLEVAEGALTRGDSPLHF.

Regarding this clonotype: A clone one base away is much larger, so this may be a read error. The chain combines TRBV4-3 with TRBJ2-1, with TRBD2 matching 10 bases. With V trimmed by 1 base and J by 4 bases, 4 bases remained unmatched. Germline V gene sequence: CDR1 LGHNA, CDR2 YSLEER. The CDR3 covers 16 residues. The CDR3 coding sequence is TGCGCCAGCAGCCAAGGATCTAGCGGGGGTTACAATGAGCAGTTCTTC. Protein product: CASSQGSSGGYNEQFF.

The chain uses TRBV11-2 and TRBJ2-3, with D possibly matching TRBD2 (5 bases). The V end lost 1 base, the J end lost 0 bases, and 11 bases lay between the germline ends. The CDR3 totals 16 residues. Germline V gene lookup returns CDR1 SGHAT and CDR2 FQNNGV. For the CDR3, the DNA is TGTGCCAGCAGCTTAGCGGCGGGCCAGAGCACAGATACGCAGTATTTT. It is translated as CASSLAAGQSTDTQYF.

The count of this clonotype is one. DNA for the CDR3: TGTGCCAGCAAAAGCCGGACTAGCGGAGTACTTGGGACGCAGTATTTT. Translation: CASKSRTSGVLGTQYF. This chain connects TRBV12-3 or TRBV12-4 to TRBJ2-3, with 10 bases lining up with TRBD2. V shed 7 bases, J shed 9 bases, and the junction held 16 bases outside the gene matches. This CDR3 contains 16 residues.

The chain has TRBV29-1 and TRBJ1-1, with D perhaps matching TRBD1 (5 bases). This CDR3 has 12 amino acids. Between the trimmed V and J ends, which lost 6 bases and 3 bases, there was a span of 11 bases. Per the germline V gene, CDR1 is SQVTM and CDR2 is ANQGSEA. As DNA, the CDR3 is TGCAGCGTGGGACCCGAAGACACTGAAGCTTTCTTT. Protein product: CSVGPEDTEAFF.

The chain has TRBV15 and TRBJ2-5; TRBD1 matches 9 bases. Germline assignment: CDR1 LNHNV and CDR2 YYDKDF (reference sequence). The CDR3 covers 15 residues. V shed 0 bases, J shed 3 bases, and the junction held 2 bases outside the gene matches. Written as DNA, the CDR3 is TGTGCCACCAGCAGAGACTGGACAGGGGAAGAGACCCAGTACTTC. Translating gives CATSRDWTGEETQYF.

There are a few counts of this clonotype. The chain recombines TRBV11-2 with TRBJ2-1, with D possibly matching TRBD1 (5 bases). V was clipped by 2 bases and J by 5 bases, with 13 bases between them. From germline, CDR1 is SGHAT and CDR2 FQNNGV. The length of the CDR3 is 15 residues. CDR3 DNA sequence: TGTGCCAGCAGCTTATCCTCAGGGCTACACAATGAGCAGTTCTTC. Amino acids: CASSLSSGLHNEQFF.

A note on this clonotype: One junction end disagrees with the germline gene, perhaps due to a read error. The chain employs TRBV9 and TRBJ1-2, with 9 positions matching TRBD1. The CDR3 runs 13 residues. Germline V gene lookup returns CDR1 SGDLS and CDR2 YYNGEE. In DNA form, the CDR3 reads TGTGCCGGCAGCGCCGACAGGGGGTATGGCTACACCTTC. Translating gives CAGSADRGYGYTF.

This chain joins TRBV29-1 and TRBJ2-5, with D perhaps TRBD2 (5 bases). Between the trimmed V and J ends, which lost 6 bases and 0 bases, there was a span of 14 bases. This CDR3 spans 14 amino acids. Germline V gives CDR1 SQVTM, CDR2 ANQGSEA. CDR3 in amino acids: CSVAGSADQETQYF. In DNA, the CDR3 is TGCAGCGTGGCGGGCAGTGCCGACCAAGAGACCCAGTACTTC.

There are a few counts of this clonotype. The chain carries TRBV27 and TRBJ2-4; D gene unclear. The J call is doubtful: the DNA matches TRBJ2-7 better. This CDR3 comprises 13 residues. From germline, CDR1 is MNHEY and CDR2 SMNVEV (reference sequence). This CDR3 is CASRKHDLYEQYF. The CDR3, as DNA: TGTGCCAGCAGGAAACACGACCTCTACGAGCAGTACTTC.

A few counts support this clonotype. DNA of the CDR3: TGCGCCAGCAGCCAAGATTCGACTAGCCTTCTCTCCCGCGAGCAGTTCTTC. Its translation: CASSQDSTSLLSREQFF. The rearrangement links TRBV4-1 to TRBJ2-1; the match to TRBD2 covers 7 bases. J lost 10 bases, V lost 0 bases, and 15 bases had no gene match. This CDR3 is built from 17 residues. Germline lookup yields CDR1 MGHRA and CDR2 YSYEKL.

This clonotype has just a few counts. This chain joins TRBV20-1 and TRBJ2-4, with 7 bases identical to TRBD2. The J call is in doubt because the DNA end fits TRBJ2-7 better. CDR1 DFQATT and CDR2 SNEGSKA come from the germline V gene (reference sequence). The CDR3 length is 11 residues. The CDR3: CSAPGGAEQYF. Written as DNA, the CDR3 is TGCAGTGCTCCGGGGGGAGCCGAGCAGTACTTC.

The V gene is TRBV29-1, the J gene TRBJ2-7; 10 bases map to TRBD2. V dropped 5 bases and J dropped 7; count of bases not matched to a gene: 11. Germline values: CDR1 SQVTM, CDR2 ANQGSEA. There are 14 residues in the CDR3. This CDR3 reads CSVRLAGPYNEQYF. CDR3 DNA: TGCAGCGTTCGACTAGCGGGTCCTTACAATGAGCAGTACTTC.

The CDR3 is CASSPRQASNEKLFF. DNA for the CDR3: TGTGCCAGCAGTCCACGACAGGCTTCTAATGAAAAACTGTTTTTT. This sequence joins TRBV27 and TRBJ1-4; maybe TRBD1 (6 bases). This CDR3 has 15 residues. Trimming pared 5 bases from V and 3 bases from J, leaving 13 bases between. Germline V gene data show CDR1 as MNHEY and CDR2 as SMNVEV (reference sequence). The full variable domain, completed using reference TRBV27 and TRBJ1-4, is EAQVTQNPRYLITVTGKKLTVTCSQNMNHEYMSWYRQDPGLGLRQIYYSMNVEVTDKGDVPEGYKVSRKEKRNFPLILESPSPNQTSLYFCASSPRQASNEKLFFGSGTQLSVL.

This chain connects TRBV11-2 to TRBJ2-1; 7 nucleotides agree with TRBD1. V lost 1 base to trimming and J lost 6 bases; unmatched junction nucleotides: 9. Germline V gives CDR1 SGHAT, CDR2 FQNNGV. CDR3 length equals 16 residues. Here the CDR3 reads CASSLATGSQINEQFF. CDR3 sequence (DNA): TGTGCCAGCAGCTTAGCGACAGGGTCCCAAATCAATGAGCAGTTCTTC. The whole variable domain, remainder taken from reference TRBV11-2 and TRBJ2-1, is EAGVAQSPRYKIIEKRQSVAFWCNPISGHATLYWYQQILGQGPKLLIQFQNNGVVDDSQLPKDRFSAERLKGVDSTLKIQPAKLEDSAVYLCASSLATGSQINEQFFGPGTRLTVL.

The rearrangement uses TRBV11-2 and TRBJ2-7, with TRBD2 matching 7 bases. Germline CDR1 reads SGHAT; CDR2 reads FQNNGV. V gave up 2 bases and J gave up 10 bases; unmatched junction bases: 2. The CDR3 runs to 11 residues. The CDR3 sequence: CASSLTGLQYF. The DNA for the CDR3 is TGTGCCAGCAGCTTAACGGGACTACAGTACTTC.

This clonotype occurred a few times. This chain joins TRBV20-1 and TRBJ2-7; D ambiguous. The germline V and J ends were trimmed by 0 bases and 0 bases, with 6 bases remaining between them. Germline V gene sequence: CDR1 DFQATT, CDR2 SNEGSKA (reference sequence). This CDR3 region has 13 residues. The CDR3 sequence is CSARDDGSYEQYF. The DNA of the CDR3 is TGCAGTGCTAGAGATGACGGCTCCTACGAGCAGTACTTC.